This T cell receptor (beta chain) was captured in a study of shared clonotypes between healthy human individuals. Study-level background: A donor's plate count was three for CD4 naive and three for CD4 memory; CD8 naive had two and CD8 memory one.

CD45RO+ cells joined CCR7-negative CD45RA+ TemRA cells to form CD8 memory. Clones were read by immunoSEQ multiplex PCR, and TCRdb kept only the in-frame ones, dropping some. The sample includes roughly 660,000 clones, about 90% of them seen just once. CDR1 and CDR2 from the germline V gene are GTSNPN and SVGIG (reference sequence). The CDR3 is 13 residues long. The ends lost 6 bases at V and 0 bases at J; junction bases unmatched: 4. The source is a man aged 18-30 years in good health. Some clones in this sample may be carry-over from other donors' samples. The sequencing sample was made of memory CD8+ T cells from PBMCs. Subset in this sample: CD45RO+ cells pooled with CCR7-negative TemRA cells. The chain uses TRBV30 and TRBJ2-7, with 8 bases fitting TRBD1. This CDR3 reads CACGQGISYEQYF. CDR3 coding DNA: TGTGCCTGTGGACAGGGAATCTCCTACGAGCAGTACTTC.